The present entry profiles one TCR beta chain with its context. The CDR3 is 14 residues long. In germline, CDR1 is SGDLS, CDR2 YYNGEE. Trimming removed 2 bases from V and 3 bases from J; junction bases left unmatched: 2. This sample was taken from a study of control samples from healthy donors and cancer patients. Libraries were prepared by immunoSEQ multiplex PCR; TCRdb keeps only in-frame clonotypes and omits some of them. Of 140,000 to 150,000 clones in the sample, 93% were seen once. What was sequenced was blood. The sequence came from a man between 18 and 29 years old in good health. V gene TRBV9 combines with J gene TRBJ2-1; TRBD2 agrees at 7 bases. CDR3 DNA sequence: TGTGCCAGCAGCGTTCGGGACTACTACAATGAGCAGTTCTTC. Translation gives CASSVRDYYNEQFF.